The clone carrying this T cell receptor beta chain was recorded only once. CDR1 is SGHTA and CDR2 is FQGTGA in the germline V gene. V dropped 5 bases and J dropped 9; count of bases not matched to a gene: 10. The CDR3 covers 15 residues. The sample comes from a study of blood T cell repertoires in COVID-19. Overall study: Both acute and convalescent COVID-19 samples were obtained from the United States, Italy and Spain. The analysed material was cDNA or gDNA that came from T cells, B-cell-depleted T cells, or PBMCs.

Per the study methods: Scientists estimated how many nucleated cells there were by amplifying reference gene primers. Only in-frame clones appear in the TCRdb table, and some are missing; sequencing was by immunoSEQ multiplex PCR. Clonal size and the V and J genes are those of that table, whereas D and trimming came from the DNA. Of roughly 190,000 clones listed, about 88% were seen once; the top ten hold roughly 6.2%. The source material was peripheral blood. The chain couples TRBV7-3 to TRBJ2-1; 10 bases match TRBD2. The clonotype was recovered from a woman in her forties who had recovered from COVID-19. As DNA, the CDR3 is TGTGCCAGCAGCGTCCTAGCGGGAGTCGGCGGTGAGCAGTTCTTC. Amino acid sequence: CASSVLAGVGGEQFF. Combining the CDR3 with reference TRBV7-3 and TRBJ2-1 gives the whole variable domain GAGVSQTPSNKVTEKGKYVELRCDPISGHTALYWYRQSLGQGPEFLIYFQGTGAADDSGLPNDRFFAVRPEGSVSTLKIQRTERGDSAVYLCASSVLAGVGGEQFFGPGTRLTVL.